This passage covers 10 T cell receptor beta chains from one sample sequenced in a study of T cell repertoires in cytomegalovirus infection. No antigen has been identified for these receptors. TCRdb reprocessed the reads with MiXCR, giving one entry per CDR3 protein. Altogether about 920,000 distinct CDR3 sequences are present, roughly 30% being singletons, with the ten largest covering 11% to 15%. The sequencing used cultured CD8+ T cells from PBMCs, collected from culture after CMV antigen stimulation. These receptors all stem from a human donor in good health (CMV status not recorded). Some clones in this sample may be carry-over from other donors' samples.

The chain combines TRBV12-5 with TRBJ2-2; a possible D gene is TRBD2 (6 bases). V dropped 3 bases and J dropped 3 bases, with 23 bases sitting between them. Germline CDR1 LGHNT, CDR2 FRNRAP. The CDR3 is 19 amino acids. CDR3 bases: TGTGCTAGTGGTTTCTTAGTGGCGGGGCCCACCGTTTACACCGGGGAGCTGTTTTTT. It specifies CASGFLVAGPTVYTGELFF.

About this clonotype itself: At one end, the junction sequence differs from germline, possibly due to a read error. The rearrangement uses TRBV7-4 and TRBJ2-1; D uncertain. The germline V gene has CDR1 SGHVT and CDR2 SQSDAQ. The CDR3 loop spans 15 amino acids. CDR3: CASSLGNPTYNKQFF. The CDR3 DNA follows: TGTGCCAGCAGCTTAGGTAACCCTACCTACAATAAGCAGTTCTTC. The full variable domain, with the rest looked up from reference TRBV7-4 and TRBJ2-1, is GAGVSQSPRYKVAKRGRDVALRCDSISGHVTLYWYRQTLGQGSEVLTYSQSDAQRDKSGRPSGRFSAERPERSVSTLKIQRTEQGDSAVYLCASSLGNPTYNKQFFGPGTRLTVL.

This clonotype has just one count. This may be a read error: a much more frequent sequence differs by one nucleotide. This chain joins TRBV6-5 and TRBJ2-5, with 9 nucleotides matching TRBD2. Germline trimming cut 2 bases from V and 5 bases from J; bases unmatched to any gene: 6. Germline CDR1 is MNHEY and CDR2 is SVGAGI. This CDR3 has 15 amino acids. CDR3 in DNA: TGTGCCAGCAGTTACGTGCGGGGGGGCGATGAGACCCAGTACTTC. Encoded protein: CASSYVRGGDETQYF.

The V and J genes are TRBV15 and TRBJ2-3; TRBD1 might be the D (6 bases). Germline loops: CDR1 LNHNV, CDR2 YYDKDF (reference sequence). Trimming took 4 bases from V and 3 from J, leaving 20 bases between them. The CDR3 covers 17 residues. DNA for the CDR3: TGTGCCACCAGCACCTCTGCCGGGACAACGTCGACAGATACGCAGTATTTT. It encodes CATSTSAGTTSTDTQYF. Looking up the rest from reference TRBV15 and TRBJ2-3 gives the full variable domain: DAMVIQNPRYQVTQFGKPVTLSCSQTLNHNVMYWYQQKSSQAPKLLFHYYDKDFNNEADTPDNFQSRRPNTSFCFLDIRSPGLGDTAMYLCATSTSAGTTSTDTQYFGPGTRLTVL.

The chain recombines TRBV7-9 with TRBJ2-7, with 10 bases identical to TRBD1. The V gene end was trimmed by 4 bases and the J gene end by 0 bases; junction bases not matched to a gene: 9. Germline values: CDR1 SEHNR, CDR2 FQNEAQ (reference sequence). CDR3 length: 17 residues. CDR3 loop: CASSSTVDRGNSYEQYV. CDR3 DNA sequence: TGTGCCAGCAGCTCGACGGTGGACAGGGGGAACTCCTACGAGCAGTACGTC.

This clonotype appeared many times. V is TRBV7-6 and J is TRBJ2-1, with 8 bases matching TRBD2. CDR1 is SGHVS and CDR2 is FNYEAQ in the germline V gene. Trimming took 0 bases from V and 0 from J; bases not matched to a gene: 4. The CDR3 length is 17 residues. The CDR3 protein is CASSLASGTSSYNEQFF. In DNA, the CDR3 is TGTGCCAGCAGCTTAGCGTCGGGGACTAGCTCCTACAATGAGCAGTTCTTC.

This clonotype was counted ten times or more. V and J are TRBV7-6 and TRBJ1-1; D is possibly TRBD1 (6 bases). CDR1 is SGHVS, CDR2 FNYEAQ, per germline. The CDR3 contains 15 residues. The germline V and J ends were trimmed by 5 bases and 2 bases, with 15 bases remaining between them. The CDR3 region has the DNA TGTGCCAGCAGCGCGGACATAGGGGGAAACACTGAAGCTTTCTTT. Translated: CASSADIGGNTEAFF.

This rearrangement joins TRBV7-6 to TRBJ1-4; D possibly corresponds to TRBD1 (6 bases). Per germline, CDR1 SGHVS and CDR2 FNYEAQ. The CDR3 has 15 residues. The V and J ends lost 1 base and 5 bases respectively, with 11 bases between them. The CDR3 spells CASSLGPDRNEKLFF. The CDR3 nucleotides read TGTGCCAGCAGCTTAGGACCGGACAGAAATGAAAAACTGTTTTTT. Variable domain in full (rest from reference TRBV7-6 and TRBJ1-4): GAGVSQSPRYKVTKRGQDVALRCDPISGHVSLYWYRQALGQGPEFLTYFNYEAQQDKSGLPNDRFSAERPEGSISTLTIQRTEQRDSAMYRCASSLGPDRNEKLFFGSGTQLSVL.

The chain links TRBV4-1 to TRBJ1-2; unclear D gene. Trimming pared 0 bases from V and 8 bases from J, leaving 13 bases between. This CDR3 is built from 14 residues. Germline V gives CDR1 MGHRA, CDR2 YSYEKL. This CDR3 is CASSQDSGESGYTF. CDR3 coding DNA: TGCGCCAGCAGCCAAGATAGCGGGGAATCAGGCTACACCTTC.

V usage is TRBV27 and J usage is TRBJ1-2; the D gene is possibly TRBD1 (5 bases). Germline V gene sequence: CDR1 MNHEY, CDR2 SMNVEV (reference sequence). The CDR3 runs 14 residues. Between the trimmed V and J ends, which lost 2 bases and 4 bases, there was a span of 11 bases. CDR3 region: CASSLRGNLYGYTF. The CDR3 bases are TGTGCCAGCAGTTTAAGGGGCAACCTCTATGGCTACACCTTC.